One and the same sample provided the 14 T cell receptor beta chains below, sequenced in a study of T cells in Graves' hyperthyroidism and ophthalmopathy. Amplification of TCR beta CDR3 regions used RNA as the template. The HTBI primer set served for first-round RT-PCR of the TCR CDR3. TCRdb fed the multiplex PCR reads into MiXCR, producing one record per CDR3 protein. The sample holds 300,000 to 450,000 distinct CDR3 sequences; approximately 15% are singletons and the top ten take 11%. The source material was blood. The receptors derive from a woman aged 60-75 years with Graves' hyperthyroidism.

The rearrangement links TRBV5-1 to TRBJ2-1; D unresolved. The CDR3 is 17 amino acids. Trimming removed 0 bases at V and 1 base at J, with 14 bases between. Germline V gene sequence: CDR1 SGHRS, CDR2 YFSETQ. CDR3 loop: CASSLGMGLVSYNEQFF. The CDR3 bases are TGCGCCAGCAGCTTGGGAATGGGTCTAGTTTCCTACAATGAGCAGTTCTTC.

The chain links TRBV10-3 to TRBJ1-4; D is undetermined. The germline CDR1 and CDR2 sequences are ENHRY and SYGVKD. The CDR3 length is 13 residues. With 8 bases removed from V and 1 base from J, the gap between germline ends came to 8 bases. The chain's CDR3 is CAIQDRTNEKLFF. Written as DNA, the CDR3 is TGTGCCATCCAGGATAGAACTAATGAAAAACTGTTTTTT.

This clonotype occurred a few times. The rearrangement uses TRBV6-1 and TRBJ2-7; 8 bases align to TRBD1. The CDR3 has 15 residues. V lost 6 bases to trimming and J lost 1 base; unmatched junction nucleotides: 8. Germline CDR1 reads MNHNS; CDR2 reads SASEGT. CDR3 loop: CASRSGQGASYEQYF. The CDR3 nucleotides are TGTGCCAGCAGGTCTGGACAGGGAGCTTCCTACGAGCAGTACTTC.

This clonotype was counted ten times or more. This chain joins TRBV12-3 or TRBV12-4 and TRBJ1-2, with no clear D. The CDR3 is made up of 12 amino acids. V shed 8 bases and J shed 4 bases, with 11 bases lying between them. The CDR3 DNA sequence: TGTGCCAGCTCCCCCGCTGGCTATGGCTACACCTTC. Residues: CASSPAGYGYTF.

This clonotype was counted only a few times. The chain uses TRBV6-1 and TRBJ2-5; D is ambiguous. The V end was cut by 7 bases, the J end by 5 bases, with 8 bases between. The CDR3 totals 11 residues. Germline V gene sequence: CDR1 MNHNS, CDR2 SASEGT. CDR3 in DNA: TGTGCCAGCACTGCAGCCGAGACCCAGTACTTC. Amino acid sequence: CASTAAETQYF.

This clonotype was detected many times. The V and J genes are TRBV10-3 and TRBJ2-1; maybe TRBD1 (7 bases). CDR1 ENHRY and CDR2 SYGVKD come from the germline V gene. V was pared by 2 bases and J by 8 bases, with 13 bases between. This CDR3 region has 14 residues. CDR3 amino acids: CAISEKDRDYEQFF. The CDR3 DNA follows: TGTGCCATCAGTGAGAAAGACAGGGACTATGAGCAGTTCTTC.

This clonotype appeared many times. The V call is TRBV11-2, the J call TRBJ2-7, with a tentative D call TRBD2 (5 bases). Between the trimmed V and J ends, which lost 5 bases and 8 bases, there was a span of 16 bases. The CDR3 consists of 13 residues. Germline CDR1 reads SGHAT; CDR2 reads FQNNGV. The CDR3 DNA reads TGTGCCAGCAGCCCGATCCAGCGGTCCCAGCAGTACTTC. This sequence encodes CASSPIQRSQQYF.

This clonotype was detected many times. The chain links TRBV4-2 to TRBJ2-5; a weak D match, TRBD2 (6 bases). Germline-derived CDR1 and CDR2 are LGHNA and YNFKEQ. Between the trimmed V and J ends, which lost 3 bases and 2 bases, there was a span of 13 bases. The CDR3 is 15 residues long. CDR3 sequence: CASSQGGTAQETQYF. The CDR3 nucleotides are TGTGCCAGCAGCCAGGGCGGGACTGCACAAGAGACCCAGTACTTC.

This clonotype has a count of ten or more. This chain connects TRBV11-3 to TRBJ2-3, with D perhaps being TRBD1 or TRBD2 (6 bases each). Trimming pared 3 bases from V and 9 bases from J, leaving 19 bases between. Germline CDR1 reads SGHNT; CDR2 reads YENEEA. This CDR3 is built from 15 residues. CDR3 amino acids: CASSFVGALGGTQYF. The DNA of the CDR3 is TGTGCCAGCAGCTTTGTGGGGGCGCTGGGAGGCACGCAGTATTTT.

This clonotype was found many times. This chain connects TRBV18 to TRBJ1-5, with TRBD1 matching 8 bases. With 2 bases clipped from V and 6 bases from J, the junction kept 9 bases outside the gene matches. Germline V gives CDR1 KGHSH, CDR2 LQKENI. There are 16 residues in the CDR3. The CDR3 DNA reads TGTGCCAGCTCACCAGGTTCCCAGGGGGCAATTCAGCCCCAGCATTTT. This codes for CASSPGSQGAIQPQHF.

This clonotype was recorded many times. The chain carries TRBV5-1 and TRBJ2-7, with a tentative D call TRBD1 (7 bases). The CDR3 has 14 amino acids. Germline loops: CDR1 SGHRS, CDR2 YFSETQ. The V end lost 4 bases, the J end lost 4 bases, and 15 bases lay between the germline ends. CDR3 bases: TGCGCCAGCAGCCAATCGACAGGGAGGTACGAGCAGTACTTC. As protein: CASSQSTGRYEQYF.

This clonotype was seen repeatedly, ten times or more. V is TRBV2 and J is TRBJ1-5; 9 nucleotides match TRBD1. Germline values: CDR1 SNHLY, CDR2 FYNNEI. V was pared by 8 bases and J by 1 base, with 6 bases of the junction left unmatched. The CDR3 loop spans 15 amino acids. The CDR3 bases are TGTGCCAGCGGACAGGGGTACCCAAGCAATCAGCCCCAGCATTTT. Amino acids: CASGQGYPSNQPQHF.

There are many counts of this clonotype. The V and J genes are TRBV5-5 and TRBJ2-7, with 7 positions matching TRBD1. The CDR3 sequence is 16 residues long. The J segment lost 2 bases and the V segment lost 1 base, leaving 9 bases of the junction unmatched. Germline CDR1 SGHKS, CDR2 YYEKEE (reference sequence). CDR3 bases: TGTGCCAGCAGCTTGAGGGAGACAGGGCTCCCCTACGAGCAGTACTTC. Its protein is CASSLRETGLPYEQYF.

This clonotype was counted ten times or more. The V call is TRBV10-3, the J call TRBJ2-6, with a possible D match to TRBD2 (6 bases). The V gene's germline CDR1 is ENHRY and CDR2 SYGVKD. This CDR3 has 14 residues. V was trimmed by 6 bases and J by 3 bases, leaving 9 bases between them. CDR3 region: CAIRREVGANVLTF. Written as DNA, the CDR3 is TGTGCCATCAGGAGGGAGGTTGGGGCCAACGTCCTGACTTTC.